A selection of T cell receptor beta chains follows, all from one sample in a study of naive and memory T cell subsets. MiXCR, applied by TCRdb to the 5' RACE reads, yields one record per CDR3 protein. This sample carries tens of thousands of distinct CDR3 sequences, 6% to 8.5% of them seen once, and the ten largest clones take over 8%. The receptor source for this set is a female donor in good health. The CDR3 runs from the conserved cysteine through the conserved F or W. D genes are given only for firm matches. Clone size is given for some rows only: seen once, a few or many times, or a class if the clone is expanded.

D,J,size,V,CDR3,DNA
-,TRBJ1-5,many,TRBV4-1,CASSQPTNSKQPQHF,TGCGCCAGCAGCCAACCTACGAACAGCAAGCAGCCCCAGCATTTT
-,TRBJ1-2,-,TRBV4-3,CASSQVRGSYGYTF,TGCGCCAGCAGCCAAGTCAGGGGATCCTATGGCTACACCTTC
TRBD2,TRBJ2-3,-,TRBV4-3,CASSQWTSADTQYF,TGCGCCAGCAGCCAGTGGACTAGCGCAGATACGCAGTATTTT
-,TRBJ2-1,few,TRBV27,CASSSYDRNHEQFF,TGTGCCAGCAGTTCTTATGACAGGAACCATGAGCAGTTCTTC
-,TRBJ1-1,many,TRBV29-1,CSVVGNTEAFF,TGCAGCGTTGTCGGGAACACTGAAGCTTTCTTT
TRBD1,TRBJ1-5,many,TRBV20-1,CSARAGTGGRGQPQHF,TGCAGTGCTAGAGCCGGGACAGGGGGCAGGGGCCAGCCCCAGCATTTT
-,TRBJ2-1,few,TRBV19,CASRMDGYNEQFF,TGTGCCAGTAGAATGGACGGATACAATGAGCAGTTCTTC
-,TRBJ1-1,-,TRBV19,CASSMWGSTEAFF,TGTGCCAGTAGTATGTGGGGTTCCACTGAAGCTTTCTTT
TRBD1,TRBJ2-6,many,TRBV6-6,CASRGTVFSGANVLTF,TGTGCCAGCAGAGGGACAGTATTTTCTGGGGCCAACGTCCTGACTTTC
TRBD1,TRBJ2-1,few,TRBV3-1,CASSPPRTGYNEQFF,TGTGCCAGCAGCCCCCCACGGACAGGTTACAATGAGCAGTTCTTC
-,TRBJ1-1,many,TRBV20-1,CSALPWGTNTEAFF,TGCAGTGCTCTGCCGTGGGGGACGAACACTGAAGCTTTCTTT
TRBD1,TRBJ2-5,few,TRBV11-2,CASSFGTVQETQYF,TGTGCCAGCAGCTTTGGGACAGTCCAAGAGACCCAGTACTTC
TRBD2,TRBJ2-3,many,TRBV5-4,CASRAGLAGGIGDTQYF,TGTGCCAGCAGGGCCGGACTAGCGGGGGGGATTGGAGATACGCAGTATTTT
TRBD1,TRBJ2-1,-,TRBV12-3/TRBV12-4,CASSSGTGSLNEQFF,TGTGCCAGCAGTTCCGGGACAGGCTCCCTCAATGAGCAGTTCTTC
-,TRBJ2-2,-,TRBV19,CASRENTGELFF,TGTGCCAGTAGGGAGAACACCGGGGAGCTGTTTTTT
TRBD1,TRBJ1-5,-,TRBV18,CASSPGTGGNQPQHF,TGTGCCAGCTCACCGGGGACAGGTGGAAATCAGCCCCAGCATTTT
-,TRBJ1-3,many,TRBV4-3,CASSPGPPSHSGNTIYF,TGCGCCAGCAGCCCCGGACCGCCAAGTCACTCTGGAAACACCATATATTTT
-,TRBJ2-3,many,TRBV7-2,CASSSHPSTDTQYF,TGTGCCAGCAGCTCCCACCCTAGCACAGATACGCAGTATTTT
-,TRBJ1-2,few,TRBV28,CASSFLPDYGYTF,TGTGCCAGCAGTTTCCTTCCAGACTATGGCTACACCTTC
-,TRBJ1-2,few,TRBV29-1,CSVEKGRGYGDTF,TGCAGCGTTGAGAAGGGACGGGGCTATGGCGACACCTTC
-,TRBJ2-7,many,TRBV29-1,CSAAIGVTTYEQYF,TGCAGCGCCGCCATAGGTGTCACGACGTACGAGCAGTACTTC
-,TRBJ2-5,-,TRBV2,CASSAPLTWDQYF,TGTGCCAGCAGTGCTCCACTCACATGGGACCAGTACTTC
-,TRBJ1-5,many,TRBV6-1,CASSESVWGTRPQHF,TGTGCCAGCAGTGAATCGGTTTGGGGGACGCGGCCCCAGCATTTT
TRBD1,TRBJ1-2,many,TRBV7-2,CASREAKGQGAGGYTF,TGTGCCAGCAGGGAAGCTAAGGGACAGGGGGCCGGTGGCTACACCTTC
TRBD2,TRBJ2-1,many,TRBV6-2/TRBV6-3,CASSYSGGDYNEQFF,TGTGCCAGCAGTTACTCTGGGGGGGACTACAATGAGCAGTTCTTC
TRBD1,TRBJ1-4,-,TRBV12-3/TRBV12-4,CASIPGTGFNEKLFF,TGTGCCAGCATCCCGGGGACAGGTTTTAATGAAAAACTGTTTTTT
-,TRBJ2-1,many,TRBV6-1,CASRSAGHLGQFF,TGTGCCAGCAGGTCGGCGGGGCACCTCGGGCAGTTCTTC
-,TRBJ2-2,-,TRBV28,CASSSSRVTGELFF,TGTGCCAGCAGTTCTAGTAGGGTCACCGGGGAGCTGTTTTTT
-,TRBJ1-4,many,TRBV12-3/TRBV12-4,CASRGSAEKLFF,TGTGCCAGCAGAGGGAGTGCTGAAAAACTGTTTTTT
-,TRBJ1-5,many,TRBV5-1,CASSWDQNQPQHF,TGCGCCAGCAGTTGGGACCAGAATCAGCCCCAGCATTTT
TRBD1,TRBJ1-6,many,TRBV20-1,CSAAGDRGFASPLHF,TGCAGTGCGGCTGGGGACAGGGGGTTTGCCTCACCCCTCCACTTT
-,TRBJ1-2,-,TRBV12-3/TRBV12-4,CASSWAGEGDTF,TGTGCCAGCAGTTGGGCAGGGGAAGGCGACACCTTC
TRBD2,TRBJ2-3,few,TRBV11-2,CASRTLAGATDTQYF,TGTGCCAGCAGAACACTAGCGGGGGCGACAGATACGCAGTATTTT
-,TRBJ2-3,-,TRBV29-1,CSGVSDTQYF,TGCAGCGGCGTTTCCGATACGCAGTATTTT
-,TRBJ2-5,-,TRBV7-2,CASSLAGLPETQYF,TGTGCCAGCAGCTTGGCTGGTCTTCCAGAGACCCAGTACTTC
-,TRBJ1-6,many,TRBV27,CASSPLGNSPLHF,TGTGCCAGCAGCCCATTGGGAAATTCACCCCTCCACTTT
-,TRBJ1-6,few,TRBV4-3,CASSQEGGDNSPLHF,TGCGCCAGCAGCCAGGAAGGAGGGGACAATTCACCCCTCCACTTT